This T cell receptor (beta chain) was sequenced for a study of patients and donors after allogeneic stem cell transplantation (dated by TCRdb to the early 2020s). This clonotype was counted between two and nine times. Its binding antigen is unknown. Base quality data are lacking; no much larger clone is found one base away. V is pared back by 8 bases and J by 4 bases, with 14 bases lying between the germline termini. CDR1 SQVTM and CDR2 ANQGSEA were looked up in the germline V gene. From the cysteine through the phenylalanine, the CDR3 covers 13 amino acids. Only the CDR3 part of the read is kept: 39 bases, read in frame from the first base. Library creation used RT-PCR. Sequencing was carried out with a NextSeq 550. The public reads were reprocessed in TCRdb via fastp at Q25 and MiXCR, keeping in-frame beta chains. Identical CDR3 proteins give one entry, which carries the most common genes and DNA. For this sample there are about 960,000 distinct CDR3 sequences; about a sixth appear just once. The top ten constitute 6% of the sample.

The chain is assembled from TRBV29-1 and TRBJ1-4, with a weak D call of TRBD1 (6 bases match). Sequencing was done on a sample of blood, either unsorted or a sorted T cell fraction (not recorded which). The TCR sequence derives from a human donor who was either an allogeneic HSCT recipient or a stem cell or donor lymphocyte infusion donor (not recorded which). It is not recorded whose cells these are; they may come from a transplant donor. The CDR3 protein sequence reads: CSFNRDVNEKLFF. The DNA sequence reads TGCAGCTTTAACAGGGATGTTAATGAAAAACTGTTTTTT.